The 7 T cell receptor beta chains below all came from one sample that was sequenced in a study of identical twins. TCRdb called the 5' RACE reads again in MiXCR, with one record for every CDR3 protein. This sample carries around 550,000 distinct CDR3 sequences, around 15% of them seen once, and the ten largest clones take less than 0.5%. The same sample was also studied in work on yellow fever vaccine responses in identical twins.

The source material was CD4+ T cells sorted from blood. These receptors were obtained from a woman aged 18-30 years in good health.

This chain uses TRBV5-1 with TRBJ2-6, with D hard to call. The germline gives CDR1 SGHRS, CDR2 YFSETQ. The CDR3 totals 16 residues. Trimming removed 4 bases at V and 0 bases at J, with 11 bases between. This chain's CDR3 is CASSTTANSGANVLTF. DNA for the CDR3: TGCGCCAGCAGCACTACAGCGAACTCTGGGGCCAACGTCCTGACTTTC.

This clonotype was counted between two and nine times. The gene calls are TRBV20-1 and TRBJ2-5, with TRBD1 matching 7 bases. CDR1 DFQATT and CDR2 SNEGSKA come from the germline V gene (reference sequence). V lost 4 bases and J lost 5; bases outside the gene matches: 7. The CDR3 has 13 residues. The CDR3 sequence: CSATQGSWETQYF. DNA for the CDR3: TGCAGTGCTACACAGGGGTCGTGGGAGACCCAGTACTTC.

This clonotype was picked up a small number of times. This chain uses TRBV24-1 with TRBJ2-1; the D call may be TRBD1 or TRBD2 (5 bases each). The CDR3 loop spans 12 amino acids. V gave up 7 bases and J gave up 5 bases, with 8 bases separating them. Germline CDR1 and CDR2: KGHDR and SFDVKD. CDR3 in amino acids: CATRGPNNEQFF. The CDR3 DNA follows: TGTGCCACCAGGGGACCAAACAATGAGCAGTTCTTC.

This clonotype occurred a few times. The CDR3 here is CAISERASGGAEGEQYV. The CDR3 region has the DNA TGTGCCATCAGTGAGAGGGCTAGCGGGGGGGCCGAAGGCGAGCAGTACGTC. The chain has TRBV10-3 and TRBJ2-7, with 12 bases lining up with TRBD2. Germline trimming cut 2 bases from V and 6 bases from J; bases unmatched to any gene: 11. CDR1 and CDR2 (germline): ENHRY, SYGVKD. The CDR3 loop spans 17 amino acids.

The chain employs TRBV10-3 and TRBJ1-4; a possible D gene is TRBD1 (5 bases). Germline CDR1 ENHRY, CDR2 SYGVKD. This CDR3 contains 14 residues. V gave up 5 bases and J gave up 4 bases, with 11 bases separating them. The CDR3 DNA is TGTGCCATCAGTCCGGGGGTTGATAATGAAAAACTGTTTTTT. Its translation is CAISPGVDNEKLFF.

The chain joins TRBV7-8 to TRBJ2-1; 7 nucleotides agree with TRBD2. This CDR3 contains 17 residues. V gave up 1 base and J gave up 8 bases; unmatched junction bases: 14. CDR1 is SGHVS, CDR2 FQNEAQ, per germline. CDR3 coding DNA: TGTGCCAGCAGCTTAGTTAGCGGGCGCTTCCTGAGAGATGAGCAGTTCTTC. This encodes CASSLVSGRFLRDEQFF.

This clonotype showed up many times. CDR3 sequence: CAISEAGGTDTQYF. As DNA, the CDR3 is TGTGCCATCAGTGAGGCGGGGGGCACAGATACGCAGTATTTT. This chain joins TRBV10-3 and TRBJ2-3, with 7 nucleotides matching TRBD2. From germline, CDR1 is ENHRY and CDR2 SYGVKD. V trimming: 2 bases; J trimming: 1 base; junction bases outside the gene matches: 0. The CDR3 runs 14 residues.